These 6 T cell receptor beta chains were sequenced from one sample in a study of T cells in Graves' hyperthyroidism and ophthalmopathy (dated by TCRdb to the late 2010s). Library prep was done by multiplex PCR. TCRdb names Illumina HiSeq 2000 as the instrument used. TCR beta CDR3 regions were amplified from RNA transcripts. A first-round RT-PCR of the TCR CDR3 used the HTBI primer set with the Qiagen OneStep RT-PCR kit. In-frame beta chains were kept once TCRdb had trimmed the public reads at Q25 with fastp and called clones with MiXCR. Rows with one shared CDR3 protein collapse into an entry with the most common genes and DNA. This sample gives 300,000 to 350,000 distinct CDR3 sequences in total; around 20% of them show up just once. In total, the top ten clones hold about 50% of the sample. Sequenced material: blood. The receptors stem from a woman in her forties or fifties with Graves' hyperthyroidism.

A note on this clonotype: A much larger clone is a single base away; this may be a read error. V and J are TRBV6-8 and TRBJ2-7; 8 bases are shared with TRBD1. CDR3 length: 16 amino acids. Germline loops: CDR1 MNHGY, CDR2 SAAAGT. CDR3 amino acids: CATETDAGQVSNERYF. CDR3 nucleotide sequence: TGTGCCACCGAGACTGACGCGGGACAGGTGTCTAACGAGCGGTACTTC.

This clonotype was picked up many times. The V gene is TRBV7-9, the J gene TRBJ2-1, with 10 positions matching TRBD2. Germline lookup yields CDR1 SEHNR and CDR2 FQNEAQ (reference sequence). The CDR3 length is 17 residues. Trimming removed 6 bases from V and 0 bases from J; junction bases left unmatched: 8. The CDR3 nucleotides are TGTGCCAGCAGACCACTTAGCGGGAGGAGCTCCTACAATGAGCAGTTCTTC. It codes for CASRPLSGRSSYNEQFF. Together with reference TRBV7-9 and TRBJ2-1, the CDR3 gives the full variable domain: DTGVSQNPRHKITKRGQNVTFRCDPISEHNRLYWYRQTLGQGPEFLTYFQNEAQLEKSRLLSDRFSAERPKGSFSTLEIQRTEQGDSAMYLCASRPLSGRSSYNEQFFGPGTRLTVL.

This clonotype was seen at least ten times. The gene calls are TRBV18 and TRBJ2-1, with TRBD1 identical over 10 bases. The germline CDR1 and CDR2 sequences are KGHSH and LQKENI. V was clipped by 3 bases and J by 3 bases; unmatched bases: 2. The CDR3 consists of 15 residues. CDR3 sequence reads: CASSPRTGGYNEQFF. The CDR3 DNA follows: TGTGCCAGCTCACCTAGGACAGGGGGCTACAATGAGCAGTTCTTC.

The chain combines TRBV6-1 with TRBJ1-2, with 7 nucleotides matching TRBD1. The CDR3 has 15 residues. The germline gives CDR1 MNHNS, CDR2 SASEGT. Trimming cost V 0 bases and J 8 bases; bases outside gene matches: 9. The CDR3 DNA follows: TGTGCCAGCAGTGAAGCCGGCAGGGGGGGAGCAGGCTACACCTTC. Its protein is CASSEAGRGGAGYTF.

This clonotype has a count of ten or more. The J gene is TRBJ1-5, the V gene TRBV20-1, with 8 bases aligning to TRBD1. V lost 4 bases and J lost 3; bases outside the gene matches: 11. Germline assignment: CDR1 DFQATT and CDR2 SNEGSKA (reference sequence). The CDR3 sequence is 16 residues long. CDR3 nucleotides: TGCAGTGCTATTGACAACGGACAGGGCCCCAATCAGCCCCAGCATTTT. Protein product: CSAIDNGQGPNQPQHF.

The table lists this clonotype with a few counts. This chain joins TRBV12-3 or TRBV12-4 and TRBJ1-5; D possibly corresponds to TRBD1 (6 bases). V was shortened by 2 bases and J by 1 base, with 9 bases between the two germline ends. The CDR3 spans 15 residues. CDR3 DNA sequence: TGTGCCAGCAGTTTACGGGGGCAAAGCAATCAGCCCCAGCATTTT. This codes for CASSLRGQSNQPQHF.